Listed below are T cell receptor beta chains from one sample, sequenced in a study of beta chain features in type 1 diabetes. Assay: immunoSEQ multiplex PCR; the TCRdb copy retains only in-frame clones and omits some. The sample has about 270,000 clones; roughly 13% are singletons. The source material was naive CD4+ T cells from blood. Source of these receptors: a woman aged 35 to 49 in good health. The CDR3 runs from the conserved cysteine through the conserved F or W. The D gene is left open where the match is weak. Some rows mark clone size as missing; the rest say once, few, many or name a class of expanded clone.

clone size	D gene	J gene	V gene	CDR3 protein	CDR3 DNA
.	.	TRBJ1-1	TRBV25-1	CASSRDGLEAFF	TGTGCCAGCAGTCGGGACGGACTAGAAGCTTTCTTT
.	.	TRBJ2-5	TRBV11-2	CASSLSSETQYF	TGTGCCAGCAGCTTATCCTCAGAGACCCAGTACTTC
few	TRBD1	TRBJ2-1	TRBV19	CASSPTGDSYNEQFF	TGTGCCAGTAGTCCGACAGGGGACTCTTACAATGAGCAGTTCTTC
.	TRBD1	TRBJ1-5	TRBV4-1	CASSPQGQGVQPQHF	TGCGCCAGCAGCCCCCAGGGACAGGGTGTTCAGCCCCAGCATTTT
.	.	TRBJ1-1	TRBV18	CASSPRVRDTEAFF	TGTGCCAGCTCCCCGAGGGTTCGAGACACTGAAGCTTTCTTT
few	.	TRBJ2-5	TRBV7-2	CASSPGGARSYF	TGTGCCAGCAGCCCTGGAGGAGCCCGGTCGTACTTC
.	.	TRBJ1-5	TRBV7-2	CASSREVNQPQHF	TGTGCCAGCAGCCGGGAGGTCAATCAGCCCCAGCATTTT
few	.	TRBJ1-3	TRBV7-9	CASSLRSSGNTIYF	TGTGCCAGCAGCTTAAGGAGCTCTGGAAACACCATATATTTT
.	TRBD1	TRBJ1-5	TRBV5-1	CASSLGTDSNQPQHF	TGCGCCAGCAGCCTGGGGACAGATAGCAATCAGCCCCAGCATTTT
.	TRBD1	TRBJ2-7	TRBV6-5	CASSSSGTGLYEQYF	TGTGCCAGCAGTTCCTCCGGGACAGGGTTGTACGAGCAGTACTTC
many	.	TRBJ2-5	TRBV18	CASSPRGETQYF	TGTGCCAGCTCACCACGCGGGGAGACCCAGTACTTC
many	.	TRBJ2-5	TRBV18	CASSPLVGEDQYF	TGTGCCAGCTCACCACTCGTCGGGGAGGACCAGTACTTC
once	.	TRBJ2-6	TRBV11-2	CASTSTGVLAGANVLTF	TGTGCCAGCACATCCACGGGGGTACTCGCTGGGGCCAACGTCCTGACTTTC
few	.	TRBJ2-7	TRBV21-1	CASSKVGQTLLEQYF	TGTGCCAGCAGCAAAGTTGGCCAGACACTGCTCGAGCAGTACTTC
.	.	TRBJ1-2	TRBV4-3	CASSQEWGDYYGYTF	TGCGCCAGCAGCCAAGAATGGGGAGACTACTATGGCTACACCTTC
few	TRBD2	TRBJ2-5	TRBV6-5	CASRGTSGGIETQYF	TGTGCCAGCAGGGGGACTAGCGGGGGAATAGAGACCCAGTACTTC
.	TRBD1	TRBJ1-2	TRBV5-1	CASSLGTGGTYGYTF	TGCGCCAGCAGCTTGGGGACAGGGGGCACCTATGGCTACACCTTC
.	.	TRBJ2-6	TRBV6-1	CASTSGANVLTF	TGTGCCAGCACGTCTGGGGCCAACGTCCTGACTTTC
.	TRBD1	TRBJ2-7	TRBV6-1	CASSLDRGEQYF	TGTGCCAGCAGCTTGGACAGGGGTGAGCAGTACTTC
.	.	TRBJ1-2	TRBV25-1	CASSRTVGGGYTF	TGTGCCAGCAGTAGAACCGTGGGGGGGGGCTACACCTTC
.	.	TRBJ1-2	TRBV2	CASNNDRTRF	TGTGCCAGCAACAACGACAGGACCCGCTTC
few	.	TRBJ1-2	TRBV6-4	CASSVAEGDYGYTF	TGTGCCAGCAGTGTTGCTGAGGGGGACTATGGCTACACCTTC
.	.	TRBJ2-7	TRBV10-2	CASSEYNRNEQYF	TGCGCCAGCAGTGAGTACAACAGAAACGAGCAGTACTTC
.	TRBD1	TRBJ2-7	TRBV5-4	CASSPGQGRSYEQYF	TGTGCCAGCAGCCCTGGACAGGGTCGTTCCTACGAGCAGTACTTC
.	.	TRBJ2-1	TRBV5-1	CASSPGLQGNYNEQFF	TGCGCCAGCAGCCCCGGATTACAGGGAAACTACAATGAGCAGTTCTTC
.	TRBD2	TRBJ2-7	TRBV7-7	CASSLASGGEYEQYF	TGTGCCAGCAGCTTGGCTAGCGGGGGAGAATACGAGCAGTACTTC
.	TRBD2	TRBJ2-3	TRBV7-2	CASSKSGGARGDTQYF	TGTGCCAGCAGCAAAAGCGGGGGGGCGAGGGGAGATACGCAGTATTTT
few	TRBD2	TRBJ2-5	TRBV5-6	CASSPLGASGGLQETQYF	TGTGCCAGCAGCCCCCTAGGGGCTAGCGGGGGCCTCCAAGAGACCCAGTACTTC
.	.	TRBJ1-4	TRBV7-2	CASSLGFGTPNEKLFF	TGTGCCAGCAGCTTAGGATTCGGGACACCGAATGAAAAACTGTTTTTT
.	TRBD2	TRBJ2-2	TRBV2	CASRVRGESPGELFF	TGTGCCAGCAGGGTTCGGGGGGAAAGCCCCGGGGAGCTGTTTTTT
.	.	TRBJ2-3	TRBV19	CASSIGGPGTDTQYF	TGTGCCAGTAGTATAGGGGGCCCCGGCACAGATACGCAGTATTTT
few	TRBD1	TRBJ2-7	TRBV5-1	CASSRGTGGIYEQYF	TGCGCCAGCAGCCGGGGGACAGGGGGGATCTACGAGCAGTACTTC
few	.	TRBJ1-5	TRBV2	CASSLLRLNQPQHF	TGTGCCAGCTCTCTGCTACGACTCAATCAGCCCCAGCATTTT
.	.	TRBJ2-4	TRBV4-3	CASSQDTSGSLAKNIQYF	TGCGCCAGCAGCCAAGATACGAGTGGTTCCCTAGCCAAAAACATTCAGTACTTC
few	TRBD2	TRBJ2-5	TRBV6-6	CASRRLAEYQETQYF	TGTGCCAGCAGGCGACTAGCGGAGTACCAAGAGACCCAGTACTTC
.	TRBD2	TRBJ2-1	TRBV5-1	CASSLVYGTSANNEQFF	TGCGCCAGCAGCTTAGTTTATGGGACTAGCGCTAACAATGAGCAGTTCTTC
many	.	TRBJ2-1	TRBV13	CASSTRTVYNEQFF	TGTGCCAGCAGCACAAGGACAGTATACAATGAGCAGTTCTTC
few	.	TRBJ1-5	TRBV5-1	CASSFGGPSNQPQHF	TGCGCCAGCAGCTTCGGAGGGCCGAGCAATCAGCCCCAGCATTTT
.	.	TRBJ1-1	TRBV27	CASSLRGGYTEAFF	TGTGCCAGCAGTTTAAGAGGCGGGTACACTGAAGCTTTCTTT
few	.	TRBJ2-2	TRBV6-6	CASSRSGTGELFF	TGTGCCAGCAGTCGCAGCGGGACCGGGGAGCTGTTTTTT
.	.	TRBJ1-1	TRBV5-1	CASSLRGTEAFF	TGCGCCAGCAGCTTGCGGGGCACTGAAGCTTTCTTT
.	TRBD2	TRBJ2-3	TRBV6-5	CASKAGGRTDTQYF	TGTGCCAGCAAGGCGGGGGGAAGGACAGATACGCAGTATTTT
.	.	TRBJ1-4	TRBV6-1	CASSEAADGATNEKLFF	TGTGCCAGCAGTGAAGCGGCTGACGGAGCAACTAATGAAAAACTGTTTTTT
few	.	TRBJ1-5	TRBV14	CASSQEVGFGGQPQHF	TGTGCCAGCAGCCAAGAGGTTGGCTTCGGGGGGCAGCCCCAGCATTTT
.	.	TRBJ1-6	TRBV5-1	CASSLEPQEVDSPLHF	TGCGCCAGCAGCTTGGAGCCGCAGGAAGTGGATTCACCCCTCCACTTT
few	TRBD1	TRBJ2-7	TRBV6-5	CASSRGTGKSYF	TGTGCCAGCAGTAGAGGGACAGGGAAGTCGTACTTC
.	.	TRBJ1-2	TRBV28	CASTRLRVYGYTF	TGTGCCAGCACCCGTTTGAGGGTTTATGGCTACACCTTC
few	.	TRBJ2-1	TRBV2	CASSPLVGVGNEQFF	TGTGCCAGCAGTCCTCTGGTAGGGGTGGGTAATGAGCAGTTCTTC
few	TRBD2	TRBJ2-1	TRBV7-8	CASSYDGRGGPEQFF	TGTGCCAGCAGCTACGATGGGCGGGGGGGACCTGAGCAGTTCTTC
.	.	TRBJ2-5	TRBV5-1	CASSLGGSVQETQYF	TGCGCCAGCAGCTTGGGGGGCAGCGTCCAAGAGACCCAGTACTTC
.	.	TRBJ2-1	TRBV19	CASNGWGGGPRDEQFF	TGTGCCAGTAACGGCTGGGGAGGGGGGCCCAGGGATGAGCAGTTCTTC
few	TRBD2	TRBJ2-5	TRBV9	CASSVTSGAGLETQYF	TGTGCCAGCAGCGTAACTAGCGGGGCGGGGTTGGAGACCCAGTACTTC
few	.	TRBJ2-7	TRBV12-5	CASGNSYEQYF	TGTGCTAGTGGCAATTCCTACGAGCAGTACTTC
.	.	TRBJ2-1	TRBV5-4	CASSPPRRPYNEQFF	TGTGCCAGCAGTCCTCCTCGGAGGCCATACAATGAGCAGTTCTTC
few	TRBD2	TRBJ2-1	TRBV19	CASSTGGSGAFYNEQFF	TGTGCCAGTAGTACGGGGGGTAGCGGGGCCTTCTACAATGAGCAGTTCTTC